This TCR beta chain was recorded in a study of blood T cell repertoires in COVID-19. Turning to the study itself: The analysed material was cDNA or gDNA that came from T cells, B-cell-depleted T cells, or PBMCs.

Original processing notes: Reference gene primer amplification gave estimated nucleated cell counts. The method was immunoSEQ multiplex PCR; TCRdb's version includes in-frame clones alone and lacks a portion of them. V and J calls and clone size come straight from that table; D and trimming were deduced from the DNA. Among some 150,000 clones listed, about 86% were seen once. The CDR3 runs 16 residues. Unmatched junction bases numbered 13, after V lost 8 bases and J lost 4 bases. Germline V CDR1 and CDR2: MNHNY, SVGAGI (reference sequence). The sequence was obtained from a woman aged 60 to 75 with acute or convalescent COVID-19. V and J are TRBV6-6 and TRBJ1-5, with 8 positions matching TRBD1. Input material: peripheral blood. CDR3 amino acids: CASHRQGSRTNQPQHF. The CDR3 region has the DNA TGTGCCAGCCATAGACAGGGGAGTAGGACTAATCAGCCCCAGCATTTT.